This T cell receptor (beta chain) stems from a study of OX40 agonist ivuxolimab in advanced cancers. Study as a whole: Dose-escalation patients suffered from hepatocellular carcinoma, melanoma, renal cell or head and neck cancer. Enrollees could have had prior anti-PD-1, anti-PD-L1 or anti-CTLA-4 therapy, which 35% to 40% had received. With a range of roughly 23 to 85, age averaged about 59 years, and 65% to 85% were male.

Germline-derived CDR1 and CDR2 are MNHNY and SVGAGI (reference sequence). Trimming removed 2 bases at V and 5 bases at J, with 10 bases between. The CDR3 covers 14 residues. TCRdb's table, derived via immunoSEQ multiplex PCR, lists solely in-frame clones and lacks some. The table lists 70,000 to 90,000 clones, about 88% of them singletons. Patients who had autoimmune disease history or got systemic immunosuppression were left out. The starting material was CD4+ or CD8+ T cells sorted from blood, obtained in a trial of the OX40 agonist ivuxolimab. The V call is TRBV6-6, the J call TRBJ1-5; a weak D match, TRBD1 (6 bases). The TCR comes from an adult with an advanced solid tumor such as melanoma, head and neck, liver or kidney cancer. CDR3 DNA: TGTGCCAGCAGTTACACGGGGGGCGATCAGCCCCAGCATTTT. It encodes CASSYTGGDQPQHF.